The clone carrying this T cell receptor beta chain was seen a few times. Antigen: not known. This record belongs to a study of blood T cells in healthy people across ages. Overall study findings and caveats: The study found more naive CD4+ cells and higher diversity in long-lived than aged donors. Conclusively comparing naive with antigen-experienced cells was impossible with unsorted PBMCs.

Alongside a J-beta primer mix, a sample-barcoded 5' primer served in a second PCR lasting roughly 7 to 11 cycles. TCRdb reprocessed the 5' RACE reads via MiXCR and lists one record per CDR3 protein. The sample comprises some 800,000 distinct CDR3 sequences, 20% to 30% of which are singletons, and 3% to 4% rests with the top ten. CDR3 size: 17 residues. CDR1 is DFQATT, CDR2 SNEGSKA, per germline (reference sequence). V shed 0 bases and J 1 base; nucleotides not matched to a gene: 6. The same data also contributed to another study, on T cells of mothers and their children. Per that study: Every mother supplied over 8 million TCR beta CDR3 reads and every child around 3 million. Biologically related mothers and children overlapped slightly more than unrelated pairs, a non-significant difference.

The chain uses TRBV20-1 and TRBJ2-1, with TRBD2 matching over 10 bases. The TCR sequence derives from a boy younger than 18 in good health. Sequencing used blood. CDR3 amino acids: CSARDWLAGASYNEQFF. The DNA of the CDR3 is TGCAGTGCTAGAGACTGGCTAGCGGGAGCTTCCTACAATGAGCAGTTCTTC.